The clone carrying this T cell receptor (beta chain) was counted many times. Its target is not known. V gave up 5 bases and J gave up 4 bases; unmatched junction bases: 15. Germline V CDR1 and CDR2: MDHEN, SYDVKM. The CDR3 spans 18 residues. RNA transcripts yielded amplified TCR beta CDR3 regions. The HTBI primer set served for first-round RT-PCR of the TCR CDR3. One entry per CDR3 protein, called by TCRdb with MiXCR from the multiplex PCR reads. The sample lists fewer than 300,000 distinct CDR3 sequences, less than 30% occurring once. With a duration under 2 months, the hyperthyroidism was newly diagnosed in patients aged 18 to 65. Based on clinical symptoms, serum thyroxine and TRAb, thyroid ultrasound and orbital computed tomography, diagnoses were reached. The data stem from a study of T cells in Graves' hyperthyroidism and ophthalmopathy. Overall study results and limits: Model output signaled ophthalmopathy a median 6.5 months ahead of onset. Blood samples included most of the expanded thyroid clonotypes exceeding 0.001.

The chain carries TRBV28 and TRBJ2-5; 11 nucleotides match TRBD2. This clonotype was sampled from a man in his forties with Graves' hyperthyroidism that later progressed to Graves' ophthalmopathy. Specimen: blood. CDR3 residues: CASSPMGRGLAGGETQYF. CDR3 nucleotide sequence: TGTGCCAGCAGTCCGATGGGACGCGGACTAGCGGGTGGAGAGACCCAGTACTTC.